Below are 26 T cell receptor beta chains sequenced from a single sample in a study of blood T cell repertoires in COVID-19. Assay: immunoSEQ multiplex PCR; the TCRdb copy retains only in-frame clones and omits some. The table shows 110,000 or so clones, with around 81% occurring only once. The sample consisted of peripheral blood. Every receptor here comes from a woman aged 70-85 years with acute or convalescent COVID-19.

The rearrangement links TRBV11-1 to TRBJ1-1, with D unclear. CDR3 length: 15 residues. V lost 1 base to trimming and J lost 1 base, with 10 bases between them. Germline V gives CDR1 SGHAT, CDR2 FQDESV (reference sequence). CDR3 coding DNA: TGTGCCAGCAGCTTAGTTCTAACAGCGAACACTGAAGCTTTCTTT. It codes for CASSLVLTANTEAFF.

This chain connects TRBV11-3 to TRBJ2-1, with 11 nucleotides matching TRBD2. The CDR3 loop spans 16 amino acids. After removal of 3 bases from V and 7 bases from J, the junction contained 8 bases not matched to a gene. Germline CDR1 SGHNT, CDR2 YENEEA. The CDR3 nucleotides are TGTGCCAGCAGCTTTTCCCTAGCGGGAGGCTCGAATGAGCAGTTCTTC. Residues: CASSFSLAGGSNEQFF.

V usage is TRBV7-8 and J usage is TRBJ1-1; 8 nucleotides match TRBD1. The CDR3 runs 14 residues. After removal of 5 bases from V and 8 bases from J, the junction contained 10 bases not matched to a gene. Germline assignment: CDR1 SGHVS and CDR2 FQNEAQ. The CDR3 bases are TGTGCCAGCAGCCCGGACAGGGCGCGTAAGGAAGCTTTCTTT. Residues: CASSPDRARKEAFF.

V usage is TRBV7-9 and J usage is TRBJ2-3, with TRBD2 matching over 10 bases. The V gene end was trimmed by 3 bases and the J gene end by 5 bases; junction bases not matched to a gene: 2. The germline CDR1 and CDR2 sequences are SEHNR and FQNEAQ (reference sequence). The CDR3 has 14 residues. The chain's CDR3 is CASSLGLAIDTQYF. CDR3 bases: TGTGCCAGCAGCTTGGGACTAGCGATAGATACGCAGTATTTT.

The chain employs TRBV5-1 and TRBJ1-2, with D possibly matching TRBD1 (6 bases). The CDR3 totals 13 residues. Germline V CDR1 and CDR2: SGHRS, YFSETQ. The V and J ends lost 0 bases and 8 bases respectively, with 11 bases between them. CDR3 region: CASSLATGRGYTF. The CDR3 nucleotides read TGCGCCAGCAGCTTGGCAACAGGGAGAGGCTACACCTTC.

The V gene is TRBV7-2, the J gene TRBJ1-1; D gene unclear. Germline V lookup: CDR1 SGHTA, CDR2 FQGNSA. The CDR3 has 14 residues. V dropped 4 bases and J dropped 1 base, with 10 bases sitting between them. CDR3 region: CASSSRWANTEAFF. The CDR3, as DNA: TGTGCCAGCAGCTCCAGATGGGCGAACACTGAAGCTTTCTTT.

The CDR3 coding sequence is TGCAGCGCCTCGGGACAGGACATCCTAGCGTATGGCTACACCTTC. Protein sequence: CSASGQDILAYGYTF. The V gene is TRBV29-1, the J gene TRBJ1-2; TRBD1 aligns across 8 bases. This CDR3 comprises 15 residues. Germline lookup yields CDR1 SQVTM and CDR2 ANQGSEA. V gave up 7 bases and J gave up 5 bases; unmatched junction bases: 15.

The sample holds one count of this clone. The rearrangement links TRBV9 to TRBJ1-2; D call uncertain. The CDR3 covers 15 residues. Germline CDR1 SGDLS, CDR2 YYNGEE. Trimming removed 3 bases from V and 0 bases from J, with 12 bases in between. CDR3 sequence (DNA): TGTGCCAGCAGCGCCGGACTGTTAGCTAACTATGGCTACACCTTC. Translation: CASSAGLLANYGYTF.

The J gene is TRBJ2-5, the V gene TRBV6-2 or TRBV6-3, with TRBD2 matching 8 bases. Germline lookup yields CDR1 MNHEY and CDR2 SVGEGT. The CDR3 loop spans 16 amino acids. The trim removed 2 bases at V and 3 bases at J, leaving 8 bases unmatched. Here the CDR3 reads CASSYRAGEMKETQYF. Written as DNA, the CDR3 is TGTGCCAGCAGTTACAGAGCGGGAGAGATGAAAGAGACCCAGTACTTC.

V is TRBV2 and J is TRBJ1-5; D is ambiguous. The CDR3 sequence is 13 residues long. Trimming left V 3 bases short and J 6 bases short, with 9 bases between. Germline CDR1 reads SNHLY; CDR2 reads FYNNEI. The CDR3 DNA follows: TGTGCCAGCAGTGAGTTAGCCACTCAGCCCCAGCATTTT. This gives the protein CASSELATQPQHF.

V usage is TRBV7-3 and J usage is TRBJ2-3; 9 bases map to TRBD2. In germline, CDR1 is SGHTA, CDR2 FQGTGA. The CDR3 covers 15 residues. V gave up 3 bases and J gave up 2 bases; unmatched junction bases: 3. CDR3 amino acids: CASSLRGGATDTQYF. Written as DNA, the CDR3 is TGTGCCAGCAGCTTGCGCGGGGGGGCCACAGATACGCAGTATTTT.

The gene calls are TRBV23-1 and TRBJ1-1; TRBD1 aligns across 11 bases. TRBV23-1 is placed among ORFs of uncertain function. CDR3 size: 17 residues. Trimming removed 5 bases from V and 0 bases from J; junction bases left unmatched: 8. DNA for the CDR3: TGCGCCAGCAGTAGCGGACAGGGGGCTTGGATGAACACTGAAGCTTTCTTT. As protein: CASSSGQGAWMNTEAFF.

The chain links TRBV28 to TRBJ1-1; possibly TRBD1 for D (5 bases). Trimming removed 5 bases at V and 6 bases at J, with 13 bases between. Germline V lookup: CDR1 MDHEN, CDR2 SYDVKM. The CDR3 has 13 residues. CDR3 sequence reads: CASSGGRGAEAFF. The DNA of the CDR3 is TGTGCCAGCAGTGGGGGGAGGGGAGCTGAAGCTTTCTTT.

The CDR3 region has the DNA TGTGCCAGCAGCCGGACGAGCGGGAGTGGCTACGAGCAGTACTTC. Protein product: CASSRTSGSGYEQYF. The chain carries TRBV7-6 and TRBJ2-7, with 8 bases matching TRBD2. This CDR3 comprises 15 residues. V dropped 5 bases and J dropped 3; count of bases not matched to a gene: 9. The germline gives CDR1 SGHVS, CDR2 FNYEAQ. Full variable domain (remainder filled in from reference TRBV7-6 and TRBJ2-7): GAGVSQSPRYKVTKRGQDVALRCDPISGHVSLYWYRQALGQGPEFLTYFNYEAQQDKSGLPNDRFSAERPEGSISTLTIQRTEQRDSAMYRCASSRTSGSGYEQYFGPGTRLTVT.

DNA for the CDR3: TGTGCCAGCAGAACACCGACTAGCTCCCTTGAGCAGTTCTTC. It yields the protein CASRTPTSSLEQFF. The chain has TRBV2 and TRBJ2-1; 7 bases fit TRBD2. CDR1 is SNHLY, CDR2 FYNNEI, per germline. There are 14 residues in the CDR3. Losses at the gene ends were 6 bases for V and 9 bases for J; bases not matched to a gene: 11.

The chain uses TRBV19 and TRBJ2-1, with 7 bases that match TRBD2. The CDR3 loop spans 15 amino acids. Trimming at V came to 1 base and at J to 8 bases, leaving 8 bases not matched to a gene. CDR1 LNHDA and CDR2 SQIVND come from the germline V gene (reference sequence). CDR3 amino acids: CASSIGGGSFYEQFF. In DNA form, the CDR3 reads TGTGCCAGTAGTATAGGGGGGGGTAGCTTCTATGAGCAGTTCTTC.

This chain uses TRBV18 with TRBJ2-7; D is uncertain. This CDR3 is built from 13 residues. With 5 bases removed from V and 1 base from J, the gap between germline ends came to 9 bases. Germline-derived CDR1 and CDR2 are KGHSH and LQKENI. CDR3 loop: CASSTASSYEQYF. In DNA, the CDR3 is TGTGCCAGCTCAACGGCTAGTTCCTACGAGCAGTACTTC.

The gene calls are TRBV19 and TRBJ1-5, with D unclear. V lost 5 bases and J lost 1, with 6 bases in between. Per the germline V gene, CDR1 is LNHDA and CDR2 is SQIVND (reference sequence). The CDR3 spans 13 residues. The CDR3 spells CASSGESNQPQHF. The CDR3 DNA is TGTGCCAGTAGTGGGGAGAGCAATCAGCCCCAGCATTTT.

The chain combines TRBV7-6 with TRBJ2-5, with TRBD2 matching 14 bases. This CDR3 spans 18 amino acids. V was pared by 6 bases and J by 0 bases, with 9 bases of the junction left unmatched. CDR1 is SGHVS, CDR2 FNYEAQ, per germline. This chain's CDR3 is CASSRRLAGGTYQETQYF. The CDR3, as DNA: TGTGCCAGCAGTCGCCGACTAGCGGGAGGGACGTACCAAGAGACCCAGTACTTC.

CDR3: CAISESGQGSGYTF. The CDR3, as DNA: TGTGCCATCAGTGAGTCGGGACAGGGGTCTGGCTACACCTTC. J is TRBJ1-2 and V is TRBV10-3, with 10 bases lining up with TRBD1. The CDR3 contains 14 residues. The junction had 2 bases not matched to a gene; V was cut back by 0 bases and J by 7 bases. CDR1 ENHRY and CDR2 SYGVKD come from the germline V gene.

J is TRBJ1-5 and V is TRBV10-2; the D gene is possibly TRBD1 (5 bases). CDR3 length equals 15 residues. Germline loops: CDR1 WSHSY, CDR2 SAAADI. Trimming took 0 bases from V and 1 from J, leaving 7 bases between them. The DNA of the CDR3 is TGCGCCAGCAGTGAGTCAGGGGTAAGCAATCAGCCCCAGCATTTT. Its translation: CASSESGVSNQPQHF.

This clone was detected only once. This chain connects TRBV28 to TRBJ2-3; D is uncertain. The CDR3 totals 13 residues. From germline, CDR1 is MDHEN and CDR2 SYDVKM. The V and J ends lost 6 bases and 2 bases respectively, with 9 bases between them. CDR3 region: CASSLNPTDTQYF. CDR3 nucleotides: TGTGCCAGCAGCCTAAACCCCACAGATACGCAGTATTTT.

The V and J genes are TRBV10-3 and TRBJ2-1; 8 bases align to TRBD2. This CDR3 region has 17 residues. CDR1 is ENHRY, CDR2 SYGVKD, per germline. V gave up 0 bases and J gave up 3 bases; unmatched junction bases: 7. The CDR3 protein is CAISESSGSSFYNEQFF. The CDR3 nucleotides are TGTGCCATCAGTGAGTCGAGCGGGAGCTCCTTCTACAATGAGCAGTTCTTC.

The chain carries TRBV29-1 and TRBJ1-2; 10 nucleotides match TRBD1. The CDR3 length is 16 residues. With 0 bases clipped from V and 2 bases from J, the junction kept 6 bases outside the gene matches. The V gene's germline CDR1 is SQVTM and CDR2 ANQGSEA. CDR3 DNA sequence: TGCAGCGTTGAAGATCGAGGGACAGGGGTAAACTATGGCTACACCTTC. Translated: CSVEDRGTGVNYGYTF. Looking up the rest from reference TRBV29-1 and TRBJ1-2 gives the full variable domain: SAVISQKPSRDICQRGTSLTIQCQVDSQVTMMFWYRQQPGQSLTLIATANQGSEATYESGFVIDKFPISRPNLTFSTLTVSNMSPEDSSIYLCSVEDRGTGVNYGYTFGSGTRLTVV.

The J gene is TRBJ1-1, the V gene TRBV28; no clear D gene. This CDR3 region has 16 residues. CDR1 MDHEN and CDR2 SYDVKM come from the germline V gene. Trimming shortened V by 3 bases and J by 0 bases, and 14 bases separated the two germline ends. Written as DNA, the CDR3 is TGTGCCAGCAGTTTTGCAAGTGCGTCCATGAACACTGAAGCTTTCTTT. Its translation is CASSFASASMNTEAFF. The whole variable domain, remainder taken from reference TRBV28 and TRBJ1-1, is DVKVTQSSRYLVKRTGEKVFLECVQDMDHENMFWYRQDPGLGLRLIYFSYDVKMKEKGDIPEGYSVSREKKERFSLILESASTNQTSMYLCASSFASASMNTEAFFGQGTRLTVV.

The chain is built from TRBV28 and TRBJ2-1; no clear D. With 5 bases removed from V and 8 bases from J, the gap between germline ends came to 10 bases. Germline CDR1 reads MDHEN; CDR2 reads SYDVKM. CDR3 length: 12 amino acids. The CDR3 loop reads CASSESRHEQFF. In DNA, the CDR3 is TGTGCCAGCAGTGAATCGCGCCATGAGCAGTTCTTC.